This is a list of T cell receptor beta chains from one sample in a study of T cells in Graves' hyperthyroidism and ophthalmopathy. TCRdb re-called the multiplex PCR reads through MiXCR, storing one row per CDR3 protein. This sample has approximately 640,000 distinct CDR3 sequences, with about 45% found just once. Sequencing was performed on peripheral blood or thyroid tissue (not recorded which). These receptor sequences come from an adult man with Graves' disease, either hyperthyroidism or ophthalmopathy (not recorded which). Each CDR3 is given without its conserved first and last residue. D genes are given only for firm matches.

len	d_gene	v_gene	j_gene	CDR3aa
11	.	TRBV19	TRBJ1-1	ASMNRVNTEAF
13	TRBD1	TRBV29-1	TRBJ1-6	SVTLTTGKNSPLH
14	.	TRBV7-9	TRBJ1-6	ASSRHSPGWDSPLH
14	.	TRBV12-3/TRBV12-4	TRBJ2-6	ASSFRGATGANVLT
9	TRBD1	TRBV10-1	TRBJ2-7	AHGQALEQY
13	.	TRBV12-3/TRBV12-4	TRBJ1-1	ASSFPRVGHTEAF
14	.	TRBV7-9	TRBJ2-2	ASSLEPILNTGELF
14	TRBD1	TRBV10-3	TRBJ1-3	ASSYAGQGGRNTIY
10	.	TRBV20-1	TRBJ1-1	SARAPPSEAF
12	.	TRBV20-1	TRBJ1-3	SARDLESGNTIY
13	TRBD1	TRBV3-1	TRBJ2-5	ASRKPGQAGETQY
11	.	TRBV11-3	TRBJ1-2	ASSPDRFYGYT
15	TRBD1	TRBV10-3	TRBJ1-6	AISESLGQGVNSPLH
12	TRBD1	TRBV10-3	TRBJ1-5	AISIGQGGQPQH
12	.	TRBV29-1	TRBJ1-5	SVERDFGNQPQH
13	TRBD1	TRBV7-9	TRBJ2-5	ASRDDRGLQETQY
12	.	TRBV7-2	TRBJ1-4	ASSLDSRGEKLF
13	.	TRBV20-1	TRBJ1-5	SAGRGVREDQPQH
13	.	TRBV12-3/TRBV12-4	TRBJ2-7	ASSLWRVGNYEQY
13	TRBD2	TRBV2	TRBJ2-7	ASSLSAGGSYEQY
14	TRBD1	TRBV3-1	TRBJ1-2	ASSQATGGFRRGYT
11	TRBD1	TRBV9	TRBJ1-1	ASSVRGITEAF
12	TRBD1	TRBV6-5	TRBJ1-6	ASTLGQDNSPLH
9	TRBD1	TRBV15	TRBJ1-5	ATADRGPQH
13	.	TRBV5-4	TRBJ2-7	ASSVVRGVAYEQY
16	.	TRBV5-1	TRBJ2-6	ASSLDSGATSGANVLT
10	.	TRBV12-3/TRBV12-4	TRBJ2-7	ASSETGHEQY
12	.	TRBV7-2	TRBJ1-3	ASSPINRGDTIY
10	.	TRBV20-1	TRBJ1-1	SNQARETEAF
12	TRBD1	TRBV10-3	TRBJ2-5	ASGRDRGQETQY
13	.	TRBV10-3	TRBJ1-1	ASRRHGQLNTEAF
15	TRBD1	TRBV15	TRBJ1-1	ATSRGKSRTGLTEAF
11	.	TRBV29-1	TRBJ1-4	SVSGTANEKLF
14	.	TRBV6-5	TRBJ1-2	ASSRGLWSGNYGYT
13	.	TRBV7-9	TRBJ1-2	ASSHEEGIVYGYT
11	TRBD2	TRBV29-1	TRBJ2-7	SVRTSGGYEQY
12	TRBD1	TRBV19	TRBJ1-1	ASTQTGLGTEAF
14	TRBD1	TRBV25-1	TRBJ1-5	ASSDPGQGLGQPQH
14	TRBD1	TRBV5-1	TRBJ2-7	ASSLDGTGITYEQY
11	.	TRBV20-1	TRBJ1-5	SATMGPNQPQH
10	TRBD2	TRBV2	TRBJ2-7	ASSALEGRAP
12	.	TRBV12-3/TRBV12-4	TRBJ1-2	ASSPSGGVNGYT
12	.	TRBV2	TRBJ1-1	ASSGIESKTEAF
15	TRBD1	TRBV10-3	TRBJ2-7	AISARGGDREGYEQY
11	TRBD1	TRBV2	TRBJ1-1	ASDRGRNTEAF